One sample yielded the 4 T cell receptor beta chains listed below, sequenced in a study of tumor-infiltrating lymphocytes in primary liver carcinoma. It was unsorted whole blood that yielded blood RNA, and germline DNA was also extracted. Total RNA amounting to 500 ng was the source from which TCR beta cDNA was made with a constant-region primer. ARM-PCR, slightly modified, supplied the TCR beta libraries through three nested multiplex PCR rounds. TRBV1-TRBV30 forward primers and a C-beta reverse primer were used in the first two PCR rounds, which each ran for 10 cycles. TCRdb reprocessed the multiplex PCR reads with MiXCR, giving one entry per CDR3 protein. The data contain 300,000 to 400,000 distinct CDR3 sequences, approximately 65% of them singletons. Material: peripheral blood. The source is a man in his forties or fifties with primary liver carcinoma and hepatitis B virus infection.

This clonotype was counted once. One base away lies a much larger clone, so this may be a sequencing read error. As the CDR3 is not closed by the conserved phenylalanine or tryptophan, this likely results from a read error. The chain uses TRBV4-1 and TRBJ1-5, with D possibly being TRBD1 (6 bases). Germline assignment: CDR1 MGHRA and CDR2 YSYEKL. V shed 3 bases and J shed 6 bases, with 18 bases lying between them. The CDR3 loop spans 16 amino acids. CDR3 residues: CASSQATGIFPQPQHY. CDR3 in DNA: TGCGCCAGCAGCCAGGCTACAGGGATATTTCCTCAGCCCCAGCATTAT.

This clonotype was found a few times. The rearrangement links TRBV6-5 to TRBJ2-3; D might be TRBD2 (5 bases). Trimming took 7 bases from V and 3 from J, leaving 17 bases between them. This CDR3 region has 15 residues. From germline, CDR1 is MNHEY and CDR2 SVGAGI. The CDR3 spells CASTIGGGLTDTQYF. As DNA, the CDR3 is TGTGCCAGCACCATTGGAGGAGGTTTAACAGATACGCAGTATTTT.

This clonotype has only a few counts. This could be a read error, since a much larger clone is one nucleotide away. This CDR3 fails to terminate in the conserved phenylalanine or tryptophan, so it likely reflects a read error. This chain connects TRBV29-1 to TRBJ1-1; D perhaps matches TRBD1 (5 bases). CDR3 length equals 14 residues. Trimming cost V 8 bases and J 3 bases, with 19 bases left between them. CDR1 and CDR2 from the germline V gene are SQVTM and ANQGSEA. The DNA for the CDR3 is TGCAGCTCTTTGGGGGGGGTCGGGGACACTGAAGCTTTCCTT. Translated, it gives CSSLGGVGDTEAFL.

J is TRBJ2-5 and V is TRBV7-8; D is undetermined. Trimming cost V 7 bases and J 5 bases, with 23 bases left between them. The V gene's germline CDR1 is SGHVS and CDR2 FQNEAQ. CDR3 size: 16 residues. The CDR3 sequence is CASNFFRLYQAETQYF. The CDR3 coding sequence is TGTGCCAGCAACTTTTTTCGGCTCTACCAAGCGGAGACCCAGTACTTC.